This T cell receptor (beta chain) was recovered during a study of monozygotic twins with inflammatory bowel disease. Findings and caveats of the study: Clonotype overlap with others was lower in IBD patients than in healthy twins, a difference that was greatest with disease activity.

UMIs containing a 6-nucleotide sample barcode were added via template switching. PCR of TCRalpha and TCRbeta cDNA was nested, with two rounds of about 15 and 9 cycles. With the 5' RACE reads reprocessed, TCRdb shows one record per CDR3 protein and no DNA. Its clone listing holds some 330,000 distinct CDR3 sequences. Germline V gives CDR1 SGHRS, CDR2 YFSETQ. This CDR3 contains 17 residues. Comments on this clonotype: The antigen is undetermined.

The chain employs TRBV5-1 and TRBJ1-4. The TCR originated in a human donor with ulcerative colitis or Crohn's disease, or a healthy co-twin of an affected twin (not recorded which). The sample was blood. CDR3: CASSLAIQPSTNEKLFF.